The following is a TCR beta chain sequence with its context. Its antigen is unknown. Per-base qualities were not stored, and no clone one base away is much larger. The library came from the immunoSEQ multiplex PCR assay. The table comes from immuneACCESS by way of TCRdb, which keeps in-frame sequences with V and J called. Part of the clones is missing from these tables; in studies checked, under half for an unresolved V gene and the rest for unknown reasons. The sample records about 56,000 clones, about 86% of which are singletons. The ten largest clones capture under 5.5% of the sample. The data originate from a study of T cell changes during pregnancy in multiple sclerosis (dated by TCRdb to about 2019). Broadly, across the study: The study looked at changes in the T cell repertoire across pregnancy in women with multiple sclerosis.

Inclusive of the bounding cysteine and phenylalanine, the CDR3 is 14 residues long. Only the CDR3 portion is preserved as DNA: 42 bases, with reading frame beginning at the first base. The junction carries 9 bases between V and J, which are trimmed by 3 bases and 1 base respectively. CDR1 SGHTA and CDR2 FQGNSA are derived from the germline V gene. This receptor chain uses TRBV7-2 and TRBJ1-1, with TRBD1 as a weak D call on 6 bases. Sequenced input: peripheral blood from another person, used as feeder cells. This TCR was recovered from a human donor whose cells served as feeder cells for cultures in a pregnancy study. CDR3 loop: CASSLEGGNTEAFF. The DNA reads TGTGCCAGCAGCTTGGAAGGGGGGAACACTGAAGCTTTCTTT.